The 9 T cell receptor beta chains below were found in one sample sequenced in a study of CD8 T cells in ankylosing spondylitis (dated by TCRdb to 2016 to 2017). Libraries were constructed by 5' RACE. Sequencing relied on an Illumina HiSeq 2500. The public reads were run again by TCRdb, first through fastp at Q25 and then through MiXCR, and only productive beta chains were kept. All rows with the same CDR3 protein become a single entry with the most common DNA and genes. The sample records roughly 150,000 distinct CDR3 sequences, roughly 10% of which are singletons. The ten largest clones represent more than 13% of the sample. The sequenced material came from blood, either unsorted or a sorted T cell fraction (not recorded which). Receptors were obtained from a female donor with ankylosing spondylitis or in good health (not recorded which).

This clonotype was counted ten times or more. The V gene is TRBV5-1, the J gene TRBJ2-1; no clear D gene. V lost 7 bases, J lost 5 bases, and 16 bases lay in between. CDR1 and CDR2 (germline): SGHRS, YFSETQ. The CDR3 length is 14 residues. CDR3 in DNA: TGCGCCAGCCACCTCGGAGTGGAAAACAATGAGCAGTTCTTC. Translation: CASHLGVENNEQFF. The complete variable domain, with remaining parts taken from reference TRBV5-1 and TRBJ2-1, reads KAGVTQTPRYLIKTRGQQVTLSCSPISGHRSVSWYQQTPGQGLQFLFEYFSETQRNKGNFPGRFSGRQFSNSRSEMNVSTLELGDSALYLCASHLGVENNEQFFGPGTRLTVL.

The CDR3 DNA is TGCAGTGCTAGAGATAGGGGTGCTGGATACGAGCAGTACTTC. Its protein is CSARDRGAGYEQYF. This chain joins TRBV20-1 and TRBJ2-7; tentatively, D is TRBD1 (5 bases). V lost 0 bases, J lost 4 bases, and 13 bases lay in between. CDR3 length: 14 amino acids. Per the germline V gene, CDR1 is DFQATT and CDR2 is SNEGSKA (reference sequence).

This clonotype was seen a few times. This sequence joins TRBV7-8 and TRBJ2-7; D might be TRBD1 (5 bases). Germline CDR1 SGHVS, CDR2 FQNEAQ. Trimming removed 1 base at V and 7 bases at J, with 17 bases between. The length of the CDR3 is 15 residues. DNA for the CDR3: TGTGCCAGCAGCTTAGGGGGCAGGTCGGGCGGAGAGCAGTACTTC. It codes for CASSLGGRSGGEQYF.

The chain carries TRBV9 and TRBJ2-1; 8 bases align to TRBD1. With 4 bases clipped from V and 3 bases from J, the junction kept 9 bases outside the gene matches. The CDR3 has 16 amino acids. CDR1 and CDR2 from the germline V gene are SGDLS and YYNGEE. In DNA, the CDR3 is TGTGCCAGCAGCACGGACAGGGAAAAAAACTACAATGAGCAGTTCTTC. Its protein product is CASSTDREKNYNEQFF.

The V and J genes are TRBV30 and TRBJ2-2; 8 bases line up with TRBD1. The trim removed 4 bases at V and 8 bases at J, leaving 9 bases unmatched. The CDR3 loop spans 14 amino acids. CDR1 GTSNPN and CDR2 SVGIG come from the germline V gene (reference sequence). CDR3 sequence (DNA): TGTGCCTGGACTCAGGGGGCCGGAGTGGGGGAGCTGTTTTTT. Translating it yields CAWTQGAGVGELFF.

The chain is built from TRBV14 and TRBJ2-5, with TRBD2 identical over 11 bases. From germline, CDR1 is SGHDN and CDR2 FVKESK. V was clipped by 4 bases and J by 5 bases; unmatched bases: 6. This CDR3 is built from 15 residues. In DNA form, the CDR3 reads TGTGCCAGCAGCCCTGAGACTAGCGGGATTGAGACCCAGTACTTC. Encoded protein: CASSPETSGIETQYF. Combining the CDR3 with reference TRBV14 and TRBJ2-5 gives the whole variable domain EAGVTQFPSHSVIEKGQTVTLRCDPISGHDNLYWYRRVMGKEIKFLLHFVKESKQDESGMPNNRFLAERTGGTYSTLKVQPAELEDSGVYFCASSPETSGIETQYFGPGTRLLVL.

This clonotype is a singleton in its sample. This chain links TRBV5-4 with TRBJ2-1; the D gene could be TRBD1 or TRBD2 (5 bases each). The CDR3 runs to 14 residues. Germline CDR1 is SGHNT and CDR2 is YYREEE (reference sequence). V was shortened by 0 bases and J by 9 bases, with 13 bases between the two germline ends. This CDR3 reads CASSLAEGPPEQFF. The DNA of the CDR3 is TGTGCCAGCAGCTTGGCCGAGGGACCCCCTGAGCAGTTCTTC.

This sequence joins TRBV20-1 and TRBJ2-7, with a possible D match to TRBD2 (5 bases). The CDR3 runs 14 residues. Germline V CDR1 and CDR2: DFQATT, SNEGSKA (reference sequence). V lost 5 bases, J lost 7 bases, and 21 bases lay in between. This CDR3 is CSAPFRQEVSEQYF. The CDR3 DNA is TGCAGTGCTCCCTTTAGGCAGGAGGTTTCGGAGCAGTACTTC.

The V and J genes are TRBV18 and TRBJ1-2; the D gene is possibly TRBD1 (5 bases). This CDR3 contains 13 residues. In germline, CDR1 is KGHSH, CDR2 LQKENI. The V and J ends lost 2 bases and 2 bases respectively, with 6 bases between them. The CDR3 loop reads CASSPEGNYGYTF. DNA for the CDR3: TGTGCCAGCTCACCAGAGGGGAACTATGGCTACACCTTC.